A single sample is the source of the 15 T cell receptor beta chains below, sequenced in a study of blood T cell repertoires in COVID-19. Clones were sequenced by immunoSEQ multiplex PCR, and TCRdb holds only the in-frame ones, with some missing. Of approximately 200,000 clones in the sample, 80% to 90% were seen once. The sequenced sample consisted of PBMCs or T cells enriched from blood (not recorded which). Receptor source: a young woman in a cohort exposed to, infected with or recovered from COVID-19 (not recorded which).

As DNA, the CDR3 is TGTGCCAGCAGTTTCTCGGGGGAGAGGGGTCAGCCCCAGCATTTT. It specifies CASSFSGERGQPQHF. The genes are TRBV27 and TRBJ1-5; a weak D match, TRBD1 (5 bases). The CDR3 contains 15 residues. Germline-derived CDR1 and CDR2 are MNHEY and SMNVEV (reference sequence). The V gene lost 3 bases and the J gene lost 6 bases, with 15 bases spanning the gap.

This clone occurred a few times. The J gene is TRBJ2-7, the V gene TRBV7-9; D gene uncertain. CDR3 length equals 13 residues. Germline V CDR1 and CDR2: SEHNR, FQNEAQ (reference sequence). Trimming cost V 2 bases and J 6 bases, with 11 bases left between them. The CDR3 nucleotides are TGTGCCAGCAGCTTAACGGCTAGTGGCGAGCAGTACTTC. Translating gives CASSLTASGEQYF.

The rearrangement links TRBV7-8 to TRBJ1-6; no reliable D call. The CDR3 is 12 residues long. V was shortened by 5 bases and J by 13 bases, with 12 bases between the two germline ends. The germline CDR1 and CDR2 sequences are SGHVS and FQNEAQ. The DNA of the CDR3 is TGTGCCAGCAGCCTGGACCGAGGGCCCCTCCACTTT. This gives the protein CASSLDRGPLHF.

This clone was seen just once. This sequence joins TRBV21-1 and TRBJ1-3. TRBV21-1 is described as a pseudogene. CDR3 length: 17 residues. This chain's CDR3 is CASSNGSGVFSGNTIYF. In nucleotides, the CDR3 is TGTGCCAGCAGCAACGGGTCGGGGGTTTTCTCTGGAAACACCATATATTTT.

The chain has TRBV5-1 and TRBJ1-5; weak D call: TRBD1 (5 bases). Trimming removed 0 bases at V and 5 bases at J, with 12 bases between. The CDR3 runs to 15 residues. Germline lookup yields CDR1 SGHRS and CDR2 YFSETQ. In DNA, the CDR3 is TGCGCCAGCAGCTTGGGGGGCCGCACAGATCAGCCCCAGCATTTT. Its translation: CASSLGGRTDQPQHF.

The V call is TRBV19, the J call TRBJ1-3, with 8 bases lining up with TRBD1. There are 15 residues in the CDR3. From germline, CDR1 is LNHDA and CDR2 SQIVND (reference sequence). The ends lost 5 bases at V and 0 bases at J; junction bases unmatched: 3. CDR3 in DNA: TGTGCCAGTAGTCCCGGGACAGGCTCTGGAAACACCATATATTTT. Amino acid sequence: CASSPGTGSGNTIYF.

This chain uses TRBV28 with TRBJ2-3; tentative D call: TRBD2 (6 bases). From germline, CDR1 is MDHEN and CDR2 SYDVKM. The length of the CDR3 is 14 residues. The V end lost 5 bases, the J end lost 4 bases, and 13 bases lay between the germline ends. This CDR3 reads CASSGRLGPDTQYF. CDR3 coding DNA: TGTGCCAGCAGTGGCCGACTAGGTCCAGATACGCAGTATTTT.

This sequence joins TRBV7-6 and TRBJ1-1; D may be TRBD1 (5 bases). The V gene lost 0 bases and the J gene lost 1 base, with 6 bases spanning the gap. Germline assignment: CDR1 SGHVS and CDR2 FNYEAQ. The CDR3 is 14 amino acids. CDR3 nucleotides: TGTGCCAGCAGCTTAGCGGGGGGGAACACTGAAGCTTTCTTT. This translates into CASSLAGGNTEAFF. Combining the CDR3 with reference TRBV7-6 and TRBJ1-1 gives the whole variable domain GAGVSQSPRYKVTKRGQDVALRCDPISGHVSLYWYRQALGQGPEFLTYFNYEAQQDKSGLPNDRFSAERPEGSISTLTIQRTEQRDSAMYRCASSLAGGNTEAFFGQGTRLTVV.

The chain recombines TRBV27 with TRBJ1-5; TRBD1 is a possible D gene (5 bases). The V gene's germline CDR1 is MNHEY and CDR2 SMNVEV (reference sequence). The V end was cut by 5 bases, the J end by 4 bases, with 18 bases between. CDR3 size: 16 residues. The CDR3 DNA reads as TGTGCCAGCAGTCAGTCTTGGCAGGGCCTTAATCAGCCCCAGCATTTT. It specifies CASSQSWQGLNQPQHF.

Written as DNA, the CDR3 is TGTGCCAGCAGTTTAGGGGGGGCTGGCAATCAGCCCCAGCATTTT. Encoded protein: CASSLGGAGNQPQHF. This sequence joins TRBV9 and TRBJ1-5; D perhaps matches TRBD1 (6 bases). The CDR3 totals 15 residues. V lost 5 bases to trimming and J lost 2 bases, with 14 bases between them. Germline V gene lookup returns CDR1 SGDLS and CDR2 YYNGEE.

The chain employs TRBV28 and TRBJ2-7, with a weak D call TRBD2 (6 bases). Germline loops: CDR1 MDHEN, CDR2 SYDVKM. This CDR3 is built from 12 residues. V was cut by 8 bases and J by 2 bases, with 10 bases left in between. The CDR3 loop reads CASGGGAYEQYF. The CDR3 DNA is TGTGCCAGCGGGGGAGGTGCCTACGAGCAGTACTTC.

The CDR3 sequence is CASGASGRLETQYF. CDR3 sequence (DNA): TGTGCCAGTGGGGCAAGCGGGAGGCTGGAGACCCAGTACTTC. The gene calls are TRBV19 and TRBJ2-5; TRBD2 matches 9 bases. The CDR3 extends over 14 amino acids. CDR1 LNHDA and CDR2 SQIVND come from the germline V gene (reference sequence). The junction had 9 bases not matched to a gene; V was cut back by 8 bases and J by 5 bases.

The CDR3 is CAISVEEINGYTF. DNA of the CDR3: TGTGCCATCAGTGTGGAGGAAATTAATGGCTACACCTTC. The chain employs TRBV10-3 and TRBJ1-2; no clear D gene. V lost 4 bases, J lost 6 bases, and 12 bases lay in between. CDR1 is ENHRY and CDR2 is SYGVKD in the germline V gene. CDR3 size: 13 residues.

The sample holds a few counts of this clone. V is TRBV18 and J is TRBJ2-2; no firm D call. This CDR3 is 14 amino acids long. V was pared by 3 bases and J by 6 bases, with 11 bases between. From germline, CDR1 is KGHSH and CDR2 LQKENI. The CDR3 region has the DNA TGTGCCAGCTCACCCGGAGAGATCTCCGGGGAGCTGTTTTTT. It codes for CASSPGEISGELFF.

The CDR3 sequence: CASGPFAGNTIYF. The CDR3 nucleotides are TGTGCCAGCGGGCCATTTGCGGGAAACACCATATATTTT. The gene calls are TRBV7-8 and TRBJ1-3; no definite D call. Germline assignment: CDR1 SGHVS and CDR2 FQNEAQ. The V end was cut by 8 bases, the J end by 4 bases, with 12 bases between. The CDR3 runs 13 residues.